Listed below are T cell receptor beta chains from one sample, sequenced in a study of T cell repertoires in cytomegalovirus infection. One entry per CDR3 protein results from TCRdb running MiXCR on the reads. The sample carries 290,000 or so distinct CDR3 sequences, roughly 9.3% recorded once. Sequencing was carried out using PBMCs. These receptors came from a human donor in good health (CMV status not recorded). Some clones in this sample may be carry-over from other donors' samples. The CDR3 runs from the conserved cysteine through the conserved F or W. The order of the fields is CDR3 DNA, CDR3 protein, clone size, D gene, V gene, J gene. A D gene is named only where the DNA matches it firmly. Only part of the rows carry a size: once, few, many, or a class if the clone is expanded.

cdr3_nt: TGTGCCAGCAGCTTAGCGCACGGCGTAGCCAAAAACATTCAGTACTTC; cdr3_aa: CASSLAHGVAKNIQYF; clone_size: many; d_call: NA; v_call: TRBV7-2; j_call: TRBJ2-4
cdr3_nt: TGTGCCAGCACCCGGACAGGGGAAGGGTATAGCAATCAGCCCCAGCATTTT; cdr3_aa: CASTRTGEGYSNQPQHF; clone_size: few; d_call: TRBD1; v_call: TRBV28; j_call: TRBJ1-5
cdr3_nt: TGTGCCAGCAGTTTGACTAGCGGGGTCACCTACGAGCAGTACTTC; cdr3_aa: CASSLTSGVTYEQYF; clone_size: many; d_call: TRBD2; v_call: TRBV6-6; j_call: TRBJ2-7
cdr3_nt: TGTGCCAGCAGTCCTCCCGCCAGGGTGTTTCCAGGGGAGCTGTTTTTT; cdr3_aa: CASSPPARVFPGELFF; clone_size: many; d_call: NA; v_call: TRBV28; j_call: TRBJ2-2
cdr3_nt: TGTGCCAGCAGTTTACGGCAGGGGAGGGCAGAGACCCAGTACTTC; cdr3_aa: CASSLRQGRAETQYF; clone_size: many; d_call: NA; v_call: TRBV12-3/TRBV12-4; j_call: TRBJ2-5
cdr3_nt: TGCAGCGTTGCCGAAGGCCCCAGCCCCTACGAGCAGTACTTC; cdr3_aa: CSVAEGPSPYEQYF; clone_size: many; d_call: NA; v_call: TRBV29-1; j_call: TRBJ2-7
cdr3_nt: TGCAGTGCTAGGACAGGGGATGCCTACGAGCAGTACTTC; cdr3_aa: CSARTGDAYEQYF; clone_size: many; d_call: TRBD1; v_call: TRBV20-1; j_call: TRBJ2-7
cdr3_nt: TGTGCCAGCAGCTTAGGGGGGGGGGCTCTGAACACTGAAGCTTTCTTT; cdr3_aa: CASSLGGGALNTEAFF; clone_size: many; d_call: NA; v_call: TRBV7-9; j_call: TRBJ1-1
cdr3_nt: TGCAGTGCTCCCGGGACAGGGGGAGCAGATACGCAGTATTTT; cdr3_aa: CSAPGTGGADTQYF; clone_size: many; d_call: TRBD1; v_call: TRBV20-1; j_call: TRBJ2-3
cdr3_nt: TGTGCCAGCAGCTCGAAGGGGAGGCGGGGGGGATACGTAGATACGCAGTATTTT; cdr3_aa: CASSSKGRRGGYVDTQYF; clone_size: many; d_call: TRBD2; v_call: TRBV7-2; j_call: TRBJ2-3
cdr3_nt: TGTGCCGGGGGGGGCAAAACCTACGAGCAGTACTTC; cdr3_aa: CAGGGKTYEQYF; clone_size: NA; d_call: NA; v_call: TRBV7-9; j_call: TRBJ2-7
cdr3_nt: TGTGCCAGCAAGAACACCAGGGGCTCTGGGGTTCGCTACACCTTC; cdr3_aa: CASKNTRGSGVRYTF; clone_size: many; d_call: NA; v_call: TRBV6-1; j_call: TRBJ1-2
cdr3_nt: TGTGCCAGCAGCCAAGCGGAAGGGAGGTGGTTAAATGGCTACACCTTC; cdr3_aa: CASSQAEGRWLNGYTF; clone_size: many; d_call: NA; v_call: TRBV14; j_call: TRBJ1-2
cdr3_nt: TGCAGTGCTAGAGATACCGGGGGGGGAATCTGGGATACGCAGTATTTT; cdr3_aa: CSARDTGGGIWDTQYF; clone_size: many; d_call: TRBD2; v_call: TRBV20-1; j_call: TRBJ2-3
cdr3_nt: TGTGCCAGCAGTTCCGCGGACAGGAGAAGGGCTGGAAACACCATATATTTT; cdr3_aa: CASSSADRRRAGNTIYF; clone_size: many; d_call: TRBD1; v_call: TRBV12-3/TRBV12-4; j_call: TRBJ1-3
cdr3_nt: TGCAGTGCTCCTCAGACAGGGATGAACACTGAAGCTTTCTTT; cdr3_aa: CSAPQTGMNTEAFF; clone_size: NA; d_call: TRBD1; v_call: TRBV20-1; j_call: TRBJ1-1
cdr3_nt: TGTGCCAGCAGCTCGGACAGGGTGGAGACCCAGTACTTC; cdr3_aa: CASSSDRVETQYF; clone_size: many; d_call: TRBD1; v_call: TRBV7-6; j_call: TRBJ2-5
cdr3_nt: TGTGCCAGCAGCTTAGTCCGGAGAGGGGATGGCTACACCTTC; cdr3_aa: CASSLVRRGDGYTF; clone_size: many; d_call: NA; v_call: TRBV7-2; j_call: TRBJ1-2
cdr3_nt: TGTGCCAGCAGTCCCCGACTAGCGGGGGGGAATGAGCAGTTCTTC; cdr3_aa: CASSPRLAGGNEQFF; clone_size: many; d_call: TRBD2; v_call: TRBV12-3/TRBV12-4; j_call: TRBJ2-1
cdr3_nt: TGTGCCAGCAGCTTAGAGACCCGGACGGGGGAGCTGTTTTTT; cdr3_aa: CASSLETRTGELFF; clone_size: many; d_call: NA; v_call: TRBV7-3; j_call: TRBJ2-2
cdr3_nt: TGCAGTGCCGGATCGCAGGGGATGGGGACTGAAGCTTTCTTT; cdr3_aa: CSAGSQGMGTEAFF; clone_size: NA; d_call: NA; v_call: TRBV20-1; j_call: TRBJ1-1
cdr3_nt: TGCAGTGCGGAGACAGGGAGGGGGCGAGAGACCCAGTACTTC; cdr3_aa: CSAETGRGRETQYF; clone_size: NA; d_call: NA; v_call: TRBV20-1; j_call: TRBJ2-5
cdr3_nt: TGCAGTGCTCCGACCCATCTCCGGGGGGGTGGCACAGATACGCAGTATTTT; cdr3_aa: CSAPTHLRGGGTDTQYF; clone_size: NA; d_call: TRBD2; v_call: TRBV20-1; j_call: TRBJ2-3
cdr3_nt: TGTGCCAGCAGCTTGGACGACAGACCCCAAGAGACCCAGTACTTC; cdr3_aa: CASSLDDRPQETQYF; clone_size: many; d_call: NA; v_call: TRBV5-4; j_call: TRBJ2-5
cdr3_nt: TGCAGCGCAGATGCAACCCCGGCAACTGAAGCTTTCTTT; cdr3_aa: CSADATPATEAFF; clone_size: few; d_call: NA; v_call: TRBV29-1; j_call: TRBJ1-1
cdr3_nt: TGTGCCAGCAGCTTAGACAGGGAAGTCCCTAACACCGGGGAGCTGTTTTTT; cdr3_aa: CASSLDREVPNTGELFF; clone_size: many; d_call: NA; v_call: TRBV7-6; j_call: TRBJ2-2
cdr3_nt: TGCAGTGCTAGAGATGGGGGGGCCATAGATACGCAGTATTTT; cdr3_aa: CSARDGGAIDTQYF; clone_size: NA; d_call: NA; v_call: TRBV20-1; j_call: TRBJ2-3
cdr3_nt: TGCAGTGCTAGAGTGGGGAACACTGAAGCTTTCTTT; cdr3_aa: CSARVGNTEAFF; clone_size: many; d_call: NA; v_call: TRBV20-1; j_call: TRBJ1-1
cdr3_nt: TGTGCCAGCAGCCCCTGGGGGGCTGAGACCCAGTACTTC; cdr3_aa: CASSPWGAETQYF; clone_size: many; d_call: NA; v_call: TRBV12-3/TRBV12-4; j_call: TRBJ2-5
cdr3_nt: TGTGCCAGCAGCTTAGGGCGGGGGACGCCGAACACCGGGGAGCTGTTTTTT; cdr3_aa: CASSLGRGTPNTGELFF; clone_size: many; d_call: TRBD2; v_call: TRBV7-6; j_call: TRBJ2-2
cdr3_nt: TGTGCCAGCAGATACTCTGACAGGGCGGCCACTGAAGCTTTCTTT; cdr3_aa: CASRYSDRAATEAFF; clone_size: many; d_call: TRBD1; v_call: TRBV28; j_call: TRBJ1-1
cdr3_nt: TGTGCCAGCAGTTTTCCAGGGCCTCAGCCCCAGCATTTT; cdr3_aa: CASSFPGPQPQHF; clone_size: NA; d_call: NA; v_call: TRBV28; j_call: TRBJ1-5
cdr3_nt: TGTGCCACCAGTGATTCCGGGTACAATGAGCAGTTCTTC; cdr3_aa: CATSDSGYNEQFF; clone_size: many; d_call: NA; v_call: TRBV24-1; j_call: TRBJ2-1
cdr3_nt: TGTGCCAGCAGCTTACAAATGAACACTGAAGCTTTCTTT; cdr3_aa: CASSLQMNTEAFF; clone_size: many; d_call: NA; v_call: TRBV7-3; j_call: TRBJ1-1
cdr3_nt: TGCGCCAGCAGCTTGGGCACTAGCGGGGAAGAGACCCAGTACTTC; cdr3_aa: CASSLGTSGEETQYF; clone_size: many; d_call: TRBD2; v_call: TRBV5-1; j_call: TRBJ2-5
cdr3_nt: TGTGCCAGCAGCTTAGGACTAGCGGGGGGAGTGTACGAGCAGTACTTC; cdr3_aa: CASSLGLAGGVYEQYF; clone_size: many; d_call: TRBD2; v_call: TRBV7-2; j_call: TRBJ2-7
cdr3_nt: TGTGCCAGCAGTTTGTACAGGTCCTACGAGCAGTACTTC; cdr3_aa: CASSLYRSYEQYF; clone_size: many; d_call: NA; v_call: TRBV28; j_call: TRBJ2-7
cdr3_nt: TGTGCCAGCAGCCCGTCTGGCGGCTATGGCTACACCTTC; cdr3_aa: CASSPSGGYGYTF; clone_size: many; d_call: NA; v_call: TRBV7-2; j_call: TRBJ1-2
cdr3_nt: TGCAGTGCTAACGCGGGAAGACAGGGGAACTTTCTCTCTGGAAACACCATATATTTT; cdr3_aa: CSANAGRQGNFLSGNTIYF; clone_size: NA; d_call: TRBD1; v_call: TRBV20-1; j_call: TRBJ1-3
cdr3_nt: TGTGCCATCAAGCAAGACGTCTTACTCGCGCCCCAGCATTTT; cdr3_aa: CAIKQDVLLAPQHF; clone_size: many; d_call: NA; v_call: TRBV10-3; j_call: TRBJ1-5
cdr3_nt: TGCAGTGCCATGAAGGACACTGAAGCTTTCTTT; cdr3_aa: CSAMKDTEAFF; clone_size: many; d_call: NA; v_call: TRBV20-1; j_call: TRBJ1-1
cdr3_nt: TGCAGCGTTGGCCGGACAGGGGAGACGGGGGGCTACACCTTC; cdr3_aa: CSVGRTGETGGYTF; clone_size: many; d_call: TRBD1; v_call: TRBV29-1; j_call: TRBJ1-2
cdr3_nt: TGCGCCAGCAGCCAAACTTTCACAGATACGCAGTATTTT; cdr3_aa: CASSQTFTDTQYF; clone_size: many; d_call: NA; v_call: TRBV4-1; j_call: TRBJ2-3
cdr3_nt: TGTGCCAGCAGTTACTCGGCGCTGGCGGGGGTCCCCTACAATGAGCAGTTCTTC; cdr3_aa: CASSYSALAGVPYNEQFF; clone_size: many; d_call: TRBD2; v_call: TRBV6-2/TRBV6-3; j_call: TRBJ2-1